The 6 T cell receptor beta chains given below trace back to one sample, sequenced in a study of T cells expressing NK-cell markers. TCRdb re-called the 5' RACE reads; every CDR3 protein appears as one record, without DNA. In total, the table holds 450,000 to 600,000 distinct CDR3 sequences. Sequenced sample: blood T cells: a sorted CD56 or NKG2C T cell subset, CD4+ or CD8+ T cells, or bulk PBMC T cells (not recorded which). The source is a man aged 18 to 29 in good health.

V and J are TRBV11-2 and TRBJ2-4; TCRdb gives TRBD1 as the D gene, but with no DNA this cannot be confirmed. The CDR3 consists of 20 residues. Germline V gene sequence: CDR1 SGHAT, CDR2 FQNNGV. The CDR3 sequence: CASSLRFSRDRVVAKNIQYF.

This chain's CDR3 is CSVGSGVDEQFF. This chain links TRBV29-1 with TRBJ2-1; TCRdb proposes TRBD1, but this gene call is untestable without DNA. The CDR3 is 12 amino acids. Germline CDR1 reads SQVTM; CDR2 reads ANQGSEA.

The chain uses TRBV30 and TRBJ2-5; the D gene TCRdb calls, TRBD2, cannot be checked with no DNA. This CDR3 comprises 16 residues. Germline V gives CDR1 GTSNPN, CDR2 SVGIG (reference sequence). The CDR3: CAWSAGAGGVGETQYF.

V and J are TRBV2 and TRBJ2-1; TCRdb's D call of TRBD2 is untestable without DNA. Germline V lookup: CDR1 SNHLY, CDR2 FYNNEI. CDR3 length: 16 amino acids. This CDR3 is CASSVTEGRGLNEQFF.

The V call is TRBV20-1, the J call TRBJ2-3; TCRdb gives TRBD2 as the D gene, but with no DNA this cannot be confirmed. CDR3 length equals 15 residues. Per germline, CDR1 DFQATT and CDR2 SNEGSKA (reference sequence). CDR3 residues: CSARRQRSSTDTQYF.

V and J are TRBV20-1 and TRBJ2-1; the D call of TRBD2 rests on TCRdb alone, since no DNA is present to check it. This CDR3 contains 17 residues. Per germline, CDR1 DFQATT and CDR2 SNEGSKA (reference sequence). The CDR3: CSAPTHGEGPRYNEQFF.